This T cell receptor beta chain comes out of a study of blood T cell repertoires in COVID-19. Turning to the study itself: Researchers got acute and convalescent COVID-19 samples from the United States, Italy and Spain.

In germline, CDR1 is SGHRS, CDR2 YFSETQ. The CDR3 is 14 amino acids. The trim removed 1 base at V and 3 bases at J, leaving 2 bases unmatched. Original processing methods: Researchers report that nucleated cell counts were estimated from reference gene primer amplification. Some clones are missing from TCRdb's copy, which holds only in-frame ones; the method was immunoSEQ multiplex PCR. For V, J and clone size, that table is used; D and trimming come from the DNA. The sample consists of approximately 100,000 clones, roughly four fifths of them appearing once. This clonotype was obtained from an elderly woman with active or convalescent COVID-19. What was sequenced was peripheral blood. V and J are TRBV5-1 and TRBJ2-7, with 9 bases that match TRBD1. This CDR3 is CASSLSDRGYEQYF. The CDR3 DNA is TGCGCCAGCAGCTTGTCGGACAGGGGCTACGAGCAGTACTTC.